The 22 T cell receptor beta chains below were found in one sample sequenced in a study of metastatic and nonmetastatic thyroid tumors. Treatment of any kind had been given to no patient before thyroid surgery. Using MiXCR, TCRdb re-called clones from the PCR reads. This sample has tens of thousands of clones, with over 10% found just once. Material: blood. These receptors all come from a female donor with papillary thyroid cancer or a benign thyroid nodule (not recorded which). Some clones in this sample may be carry-over from other donors' samples.

This clone was seen at least ten times. The V call is TRBV10-1, the J call TRBJ2-2; no definite D call. Germline lookup yields CDR1 WNHNN and CDR2 SYGVQD (reference sequence). This CDR3 has 13 amino acids. V was clipped by 1 base and J by 6 bases, with 6 bases between them. The CDR3 reads CASSEYESGELFF. The CDR3 bases are TGCGCCAGCAGTGAGTACGAATCCGGGGAGCTGTTTTTT.

This clone was counted at least ten times. J is TRBJ2-3 and V is TRBV7-2; 10 bases map to TRBD2. The CDR3 contains 14 residues. The V segment lost 6 bases and the J segment 2 bases; nucleotides outside the gene matches: 2. From germline, CDR1 is SGHTA and CDR2 FQGNSA. CDR3 nucleotides: TGTGCCAGCAGGCTAGCGGGGGCCACAGATACGCAGTATTTT. The encoded protein is CASRLAGATDTQYF.

With respect to this clone: This CDR3 is also generated by other DNA sequences in the sample. The V and J genes are TRBV5-1 and TRBJ2-3; D might be TRBD1 (5 bases). Between the trimmed V and J ends, which lost 1 base and 2 bases, there was a span of 23 bases. The CDR3 extends over 19 amino acids. Per germline, CDR1 SGHRS and CDR2 YFSETQ. The CDR3 loop is CASSLTRPLPRGATDTQYF. In DNA form, the CDR3 reads TGCGCCAGCAGCTTGACCCGTCCCTTGCCACGTGGGGCCACAGATACGCAGTATTTT.

This clone was observed many times. The V call is TRBV7-3, the J call TRBJ2-1, with unresolved D. Per the germline V gene, CDR1 is SGHTA and CDR2 is FQGTGA. The CDR3 totals 15 residues. V dropped 6 bases and J dropped 0 bases, with 12 bases sitting between them. CDR3 region: CASSVKESSYNEQFF. The CDR3 region has the DNA TGTGCCAGCAGTGTAAAGGAGAGCTCCTACAATGAGCAGTTCTTC.

The sample holds many counts of this clone. The J gene is TRBJ1-1, the V gene TRBV2; no clear D gene. V was pared by 6 bases and J by 1 base, with 12 bases between. The CDR3 contains 14 residues. Germline V gene data show CDR1 as SNHLY and CDR2 as FYNNEI. CDR3 in amino acids: CASRAIGSNTEAFF. Written as DNA, the CDR3 is TGTGCCAGCAGAGCAATAGGGTCGAACACTGAAGCTTTCTTT.

This clone was observed at least ten times. The V and J genes are TRBV18 and TRBJ1-5; D perhaps matches TRBD1 (6 bases). The germline V gene has CDR1 KGHSH and CDR2 LQKENI. V lost 8 bases and J lost 6, with 17 bases in between. The CDR3 is 14 residues long. CDR3 protein: CASAIQGIGQPQHF. DNA of the CDR3: TGTGCCAGCGCCATACAGGGTATCGGTCAGCCCCAGCATTTT.

This clone was observed many times. The V and J genes are TRBV7-9 and TRBJ2-2, with D unclear. CDR1 is SEHNR and CDR2 is FQNEAQ in the germline V gene (reference sequence). The CDR3 length is 14 residues. V was clipped by 4 bases and J by 10 bases, with 16 bases between them. CDR3 loop: CASSSPESLEELFF. For the CDR3, the DNA is TGTGCCAGCAGCTCCCCCGAAAGTTTAGAGGAGCTGTTTTTT. Full variable domain (outside the CDR3, taken from reference TRBV7-9 and TRBJ2-2): DTGVSQNPRHKITKRGQNVTFRCDPISEHNRLYWYRQTLGQGPEFLTYFQNEAQLEKSRLLSDRFSAERPKGSFSTLEIQRTEQGDSAMYLCASSSPESLEELFFGEGSRLTVL.

This clone was observed at least ten times. This sequence joins TRBV3-1 and TRBJ2-4; maybe TRBD1 (5 bases). Germline CDR1 reads LGHDT; CDR2 reads YNNKEL (reference sequence). This CDR3 is built from 12 residues. V lost 4 bases and J 8 bases, leaving 9 bases between the germline ends. CDR3 region: CASSLGDYIQYF. In DNA form, the CDR3 reads TGTGCCAGCAGCCTAGGGGATTACATTCAGTACTTC. The variable domain in full, with the rest retrieved from reference TRBV3-1 and TRBJ2-4, is DTAVSQTPKYLVTQMGNDKSIKCEQNLGHDTMYWYKQDSKKFLKIMFSYNNKELIINETVPNRFSPKSPDKAHLNLHINSLELGDSAVYFCASSLGDYIQYFGAGTRLSVL.

This clone is deemed medium-sized (0.01 to 0.1%). The chain is built from TRBV6-2 or TRBV6-3 and TRBJ2-7; TRBD1 matches 8 bases. Per the germline V gene, CDR1 is MNHEY and CDR2 is SVGEGT. J gave up 4 bases and V 6 bases, and 8 bases lay outside the gene matches. There are 14 residues in the CDR3. The CDR3 region is CASRRWDRLYEQYF. CDR3 in DNA: TGTGCCAGCAGGAGATGGGACAGGCTATACGAGCAGTACTTC.

This clone was seen many times. The V gene is TRBV18, the J gene TRBJ2-7; D gene ambiguous. This CDR3 spans 11 amino acids. Germline CDR1 and CDR2: KGHSH and LQKENI. Trimming removed 4 bases at V and 3 bases at J, with 4 bases between. Here the CDR3 DNA reads TGTGCCAGCTCACGAGGCTACGAGCAGTACTTC. Protein product: CASSRGYEQYF.

This clone was seen at least ten times. The chain couples TRBV5-1 to TRBJ1-1; D is unresolved. Germline V gene data show CDR1 as SGHRS and CDR2 as YFSETQ. This CDR3 region has 14 residues. V dropped 4 bases and J dropped 1 base, with 11 bases sitting between them. CDR3 in amino acids: CASSPPTENTEAFF. CDR3 DNA sequence: TGCGCCAGCAGCCCACCGACGGAGAACACTGAAGCTTTCTTT.

The table lists this clone with many counts. The CDR3 protein is CASSQAGQSTDTQYF. The CDR3, as DNA: TGCGCCAGCAGCCAAGCGGGACAGTCCACAGATACGCAGTATTTT. J is TRBJ2-3 and V is TRBV4-3; 7 positions agree with TRBD1. V gave up 1 base and J gave up 2 bases; unmatched junction bases: 3. Per germline, CDR1 LGHNA and CDR2 YSLEER. The CDR3 extends over 15 amino acids.

This clone was observed many times. The chain combines TRBV25-1 with TRBJ2-3; possibly TRBD1 for D (7 bases). Trimming pared 8 bases from V and 0 bases from J, leaving 18 bases between. This CDR3 contains 16 residues. CDR1 and CDR2 from the germline V gene are MGHDK and SYGVNS. The DNA for the CDR3 is TGTGCCAGCGGATATTCGGAGGGGGCAAGCACAGATACGCAGTATTTT. The encoded protein is CASGYSEGASTDTQYF.

This clone was recorded many times. The chain joins TRBV4-3 to TRBJ1-2, with D possibly being TRBD1 (6 bases). The V end lost 0 bases, the J end lost 5 bases, and 13 bases lay between the germline ends. The CDR3 is 15 residues long. Per the germline V gene, CDR1 is LGHNA and CDR2 is YSLEER. In DNA, the CDR3 is TGCGCCAGCAGCCAAGACAGGACAGCTCCTTATGGCTACACCTTC. Protein sequence: CASSQDRTAPYGYTF.

This clone has more than one count but fewer than ten. One end of the junction fails to match germline, which may point to a read error. The genes are TRBV27 and TRBJ1-3; no clear D. CDR1 is MNHEY, CDR2 SMNVEV, per germline (reference sequence). This CDR3 region has 15 residues. The CDR3 is CTSKSGLPSGDTIYF. The CDR3 DNA is TGTACCAGCAAGAGTGGGTTACCCTCTGGAGACACCATATATTTT.

This clone was recorded many times. V usage is TRBV20-1 and J usage is TRBJ1-1; no clear D gene. The CDR3 is 12 residues long. CDR1 and CDR2 (germline): DFQATT, SNEGSKA (reference sequence). V lost 2 bases to trimming and J lost 4 bases, with 8 bases between them. CDR3 DNA: TGCAGTGCTAGACGAGGGATCACTGAAGCTTTCTTT. Its translation: CSARRGITEAFF.

This clone has just a few counts. The junction departs from germline at one end; a sequencing error may be responsible. The chain recombines TRBV6-1 with TRBJ2-7; D possibly corresponds to TRBD1 (6 bases). CDR1 is MNHNS, CDR2 SASEGT, per germline. The length of the CDR3 is 14 residues. CDR3 sequence (DNA): TGTGCCAGCAGACGGACAGCGCACTCCTACGAGCATTACTTT. Protein sequence: CASRRTAHSYEHYF.

V gene TRBV7-9 combines with J gene TRBJ2-7, with no clear D. Trimming removed 5 bases at V and 2 bases at J, with 16 bases between. The germline gives CDR1 SEHNR, CDR2 FQNEAQ (reference sequence). This CDR3 comprises 15 residues. Here the CDR3 DNA reads TGTGCCAGCAGCCGCTTCCCTCATGCTACCTACGAGCAGTACTTC. This encodes CASSRFPHATYEQYF.

This clone was seen many times. The V and J genes are TRBV4-1 and TRBJ2-1; D is unclear. Germline CDR1 is MGHRA and CDR2 is YSYEKL. V lost 0 bases and J lost 8, with 11 bases in between. The CDR3 runs 14 residues. The chain's CDR3 is CASSQDTGWDEQFF. CDR3 DNA sequence: TGCGCCAGCAGCCAAGATACCGGGTGGGATGAGCAGTTCTTC.

This clone was observed at least ten times. CDR3 DNA: TGTGCCAGCAGCTTGGGACAGGCCATGAACACTGAAGCTTTCTTT. It is translated as CASSLGQAMNTEAFF. The chain recombines TRBV5-4 with TRBJ1-1; TRBD1 might be the D (6 bases). This CDR3 is built from 15 residues. Germline CDR1 is SGHNT and CDR2 is YYREEE (reference sequence). V lost 0 bases and J lost 0, with 9 bases in between.

Remarks on this clone: Lacking the conserved final phenylalanine or tryptophan, this CDR3 likely reflects a read error. The DNA is omitted, as the CDR3 cannot be located on it reliably, and the CDR3 follows TCRdb's listing. This chain links TRBV28 with TRBJ1-3. The CDR3 is 15 amino acids long, termini counted. In germline, CDR1 is MDHEN, CDR2 SYDVKM. This CDR3 reads CASSFQANSGNTLYL.

In its sample, this clone was seen many times. The CDR3 sequence: CASTRGFNPSGQFF. CDR3 DNA sequence: TGTGCCAGCACCCGGGGGTTCAATCCCAGCGGGCAGTTCTTC. The chain couples TRBV7-9 to TRBJ2-1; a possible D gene is TRBD2 (6 bases). In germline, CDR1 is SEHNR, CDR2 FQNEAQ (reference sequence). The CDR3 consists of 14 residues. The ends were cut back, 7 bases at V and 12 bases at J, with 22 bases in the middle.